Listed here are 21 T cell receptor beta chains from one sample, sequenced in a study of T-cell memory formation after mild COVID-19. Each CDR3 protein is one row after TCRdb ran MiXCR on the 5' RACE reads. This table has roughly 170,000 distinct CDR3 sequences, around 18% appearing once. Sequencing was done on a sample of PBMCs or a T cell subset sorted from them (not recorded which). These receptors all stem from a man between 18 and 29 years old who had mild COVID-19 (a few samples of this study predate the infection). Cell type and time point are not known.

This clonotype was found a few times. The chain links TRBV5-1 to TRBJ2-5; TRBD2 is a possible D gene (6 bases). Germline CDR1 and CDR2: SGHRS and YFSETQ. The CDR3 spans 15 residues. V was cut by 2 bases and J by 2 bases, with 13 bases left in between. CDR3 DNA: TGCGCCAGCAGCTTTGGGGCGGGGTTTCAAGAGACCCAGTACTTC. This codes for CASSFGAGFQETQYF.

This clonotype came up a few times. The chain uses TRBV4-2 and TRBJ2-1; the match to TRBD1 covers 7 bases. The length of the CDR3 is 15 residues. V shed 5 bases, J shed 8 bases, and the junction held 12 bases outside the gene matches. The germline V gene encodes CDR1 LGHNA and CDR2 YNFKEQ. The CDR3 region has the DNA TGTGCCAGCAGCGTTAGGACAGGCCCACACGATGAGCAGTTCTTC. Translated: CASSVRTGPHDEQFF.

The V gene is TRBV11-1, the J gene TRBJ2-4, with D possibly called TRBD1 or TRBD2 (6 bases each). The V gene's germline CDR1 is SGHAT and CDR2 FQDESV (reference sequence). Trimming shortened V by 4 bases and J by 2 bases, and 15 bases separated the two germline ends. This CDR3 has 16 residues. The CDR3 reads CASSSRWGASKNIQYF. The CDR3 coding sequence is TGTGCCAGCAGCTCAAGGTGGGGGGCATCCAAAAACATTCAGTACTTC.

The CDR3 region is CAISAGRNYGYTF. The CDR3 nucleotides read TGTGCCATCAGTGCAGGCAGAAACTATGGCTACACCTTC. The chain couples TRBV10-3 to TRBJ1-2; D is unclear. Trimming took 4 bases from V and 2 from J, leaving 8 bases between them. The CDR3 is made up of 13 amino acids. CDR1 is ENHRY and CDR2 is SYGVKD in the germline V gene.

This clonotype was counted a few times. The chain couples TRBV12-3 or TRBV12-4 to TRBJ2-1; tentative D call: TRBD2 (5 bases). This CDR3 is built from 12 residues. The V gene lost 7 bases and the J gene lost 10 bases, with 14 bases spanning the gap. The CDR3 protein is CASTWTTGEQFF. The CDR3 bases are TGTGCCAGCACTTGGACGACGGGGGAGCAGTTCTTC.

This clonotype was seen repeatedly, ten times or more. In DNA form, the CDR3 reads TGTGCCAGCATTCGAAACACCGAAGGTGAGCAGTTCTTC. Translation gives CASIRNTEGEQFF. V gene TRBV12-3 or TRBV12-4 combines with J gene TRBJ2-1; no reliable D call. With 7 bases removed from V and 9 bases from J, the gap between germline ends came to 16 bases. The CDR3 covers 13 residues.

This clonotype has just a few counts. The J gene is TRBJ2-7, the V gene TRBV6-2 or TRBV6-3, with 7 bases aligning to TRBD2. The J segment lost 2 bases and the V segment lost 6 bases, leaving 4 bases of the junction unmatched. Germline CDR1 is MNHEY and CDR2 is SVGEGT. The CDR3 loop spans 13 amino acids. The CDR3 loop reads CASSYAGAYEQYF. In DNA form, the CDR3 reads TGTGCCAGCAGCTACGCGGGGGCCTACGAGCAGTACTTC.

Here the CDR3 DNA reads TGTGCCAGCAGGGCCGGGACAGCGAACACTGAAGCTTTCTTT. This gives the protein CASRAGTANTEAFF. V and J are TRBV9 and TRBJ1-1; 7 bases line up with TRBD1. The J segment lost 1 base and the V segment lost 5 bases, leaving 5 bases of the junction unmatched. Germline loops: CDR1 SGDLS, CDR2 YYNGEE. CDR3 size: 14 residues.

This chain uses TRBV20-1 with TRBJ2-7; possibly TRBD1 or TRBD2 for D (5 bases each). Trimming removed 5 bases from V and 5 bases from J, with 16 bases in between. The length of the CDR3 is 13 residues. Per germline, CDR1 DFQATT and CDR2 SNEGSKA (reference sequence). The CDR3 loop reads CSAGDPRADEQYF. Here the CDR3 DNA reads TGCAGTGCTGGGGACCCCCGCGCCGACGAGCAGTACTTC.

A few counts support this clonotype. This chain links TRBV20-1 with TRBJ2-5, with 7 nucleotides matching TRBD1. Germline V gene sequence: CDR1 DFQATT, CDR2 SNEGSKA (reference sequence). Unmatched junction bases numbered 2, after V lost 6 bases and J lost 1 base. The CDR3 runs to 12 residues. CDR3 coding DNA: TGCAGTGCCCGGACAGGCCAAGAGACCCAGTACTTC. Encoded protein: CSARTGQETQYF.

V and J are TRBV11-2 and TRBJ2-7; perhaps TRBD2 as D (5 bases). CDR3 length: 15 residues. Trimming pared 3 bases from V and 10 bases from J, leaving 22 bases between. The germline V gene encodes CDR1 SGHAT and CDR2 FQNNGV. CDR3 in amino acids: CASSFRGGMIFQQYF. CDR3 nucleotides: TGTGCCAGCAGCTTTCGCGGAGGCATGATTTTTCAACAGTACTTC.

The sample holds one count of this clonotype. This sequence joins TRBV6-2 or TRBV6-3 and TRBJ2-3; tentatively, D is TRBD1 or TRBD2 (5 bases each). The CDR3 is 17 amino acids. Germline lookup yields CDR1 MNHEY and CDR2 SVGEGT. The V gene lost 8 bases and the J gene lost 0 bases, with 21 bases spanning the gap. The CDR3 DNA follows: TGTGCCAGCGGCCCTGTCCCGGGGCCCATTAGCACAGATACGCAGTATTTT. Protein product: CASGPVPGPISTDTQYF.

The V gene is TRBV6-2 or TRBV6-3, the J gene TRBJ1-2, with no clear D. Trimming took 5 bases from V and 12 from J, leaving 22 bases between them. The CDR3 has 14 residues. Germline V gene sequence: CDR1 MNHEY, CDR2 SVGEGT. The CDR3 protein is CASSLLQFGRSHTF. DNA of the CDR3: TGTGCCAGCAGTCTTCTTCAGTTCGGTCGTTCTCACACCTTC.

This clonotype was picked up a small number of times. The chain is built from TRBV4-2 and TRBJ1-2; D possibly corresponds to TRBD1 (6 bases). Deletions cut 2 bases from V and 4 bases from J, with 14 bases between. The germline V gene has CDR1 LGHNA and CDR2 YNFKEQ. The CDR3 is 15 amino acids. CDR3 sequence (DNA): TGTGCCAGCAGCCAAACTCTACAGGGTATCTATGGCTACACCTTC. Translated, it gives CASSQTLQGIYGYTF.

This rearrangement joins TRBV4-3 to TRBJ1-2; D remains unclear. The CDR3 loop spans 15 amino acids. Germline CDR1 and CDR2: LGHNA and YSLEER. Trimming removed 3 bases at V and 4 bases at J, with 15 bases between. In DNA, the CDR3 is TGCGCCAGCAGCCAGACAACGGTCCAGCCCTATGGCTACACCTTC. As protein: CASSQTTVQPYGYTF.

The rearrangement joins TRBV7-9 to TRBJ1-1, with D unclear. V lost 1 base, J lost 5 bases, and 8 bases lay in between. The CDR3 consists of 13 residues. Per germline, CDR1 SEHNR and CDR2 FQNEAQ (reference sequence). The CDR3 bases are TGTGCCAGCAGCTTAGAAGGGTCTACTGAAGCTTTCTTT. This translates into CASSLEGSTEAFF.

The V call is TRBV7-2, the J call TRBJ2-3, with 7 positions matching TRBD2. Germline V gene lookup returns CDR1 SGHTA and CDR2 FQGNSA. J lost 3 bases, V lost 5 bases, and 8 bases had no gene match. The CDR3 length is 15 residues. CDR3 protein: CASSPRTSWTDTQYF. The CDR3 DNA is TGTGCCAGCAGCCCCCGGACTAGTTGGACAGATACGCAGTATTTT.

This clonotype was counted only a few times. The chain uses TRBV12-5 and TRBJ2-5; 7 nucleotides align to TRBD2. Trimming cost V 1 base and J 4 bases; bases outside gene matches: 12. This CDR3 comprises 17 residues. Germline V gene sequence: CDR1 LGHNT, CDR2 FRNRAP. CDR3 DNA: TGTGCTAGTGGTTTGGGACTCGCGGGGGAGCGGGGAGAGACCCAGTACTTC. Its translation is CASGLGLAGERGETQYF.

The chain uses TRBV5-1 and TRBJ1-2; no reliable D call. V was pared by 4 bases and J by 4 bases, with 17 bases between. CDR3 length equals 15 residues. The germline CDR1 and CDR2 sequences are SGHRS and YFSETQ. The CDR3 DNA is TGCGCCAGCAGCCAAGGCCCCCTGGAGACCTATGGCTACACCTTC. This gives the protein CASSQGPLETYGYTF.

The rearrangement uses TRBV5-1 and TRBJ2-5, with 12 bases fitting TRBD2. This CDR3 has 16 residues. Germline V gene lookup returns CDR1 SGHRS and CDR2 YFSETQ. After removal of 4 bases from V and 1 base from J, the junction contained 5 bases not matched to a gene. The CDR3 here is CASSHGLAGFQETQYF. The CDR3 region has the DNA TGCGCCAGCAGCCATGGACTAGCGGGGTTCCAAGAGACCCAGTACTTC.

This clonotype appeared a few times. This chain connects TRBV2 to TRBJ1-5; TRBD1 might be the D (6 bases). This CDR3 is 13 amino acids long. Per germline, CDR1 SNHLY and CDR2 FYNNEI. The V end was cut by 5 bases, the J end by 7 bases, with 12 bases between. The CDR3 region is CASSPGQRQPQHF. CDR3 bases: TGTGCCAGCAGTCCGGGACAACGCCAGCCCCAGCATTTT.